This TCR beta chain is from a study of blood T cell repertoires in COVID-19. Study details: Material from acute and convalescent COVID-19 was sourced from the United States, Italy and Spain.

V was shortened by 4 bases and J by 0 bases, with 9 bases between the two germline ends. Per the germline V gene, CDR1 is LGHDT and CDR2 is YNNKEL (reference sequence). This CDR3 has 14 residues. In the source study's methods: Quantification of nucleated cells was approximated via reference gene primer amplification. The repertoire was sequenced with immunoSEQ multiplex PCR; TCRdb's copy has only in-frame clones and lacks some. V, J and clone size are taken as reported in that table, and D and trimming were inferred from the DNA itself. This table holds fewer than 250,000 clones, approximately 90% found once.

This sequence was found in a man aged 25-45 years with acute or convalescent COVID-19. The specimen was peripheral blood. The chain is built from TRBV3-1 (or the pseudogene TRBV3-2) and TRBJ1-1, with unresolved D. The CDR3 DNA reads as TGTGCCAGCAGCCCCCGACTTATGAACACTGAAGCTTTCTTT. Encoded protein: CASSPRLMNTEAFF.